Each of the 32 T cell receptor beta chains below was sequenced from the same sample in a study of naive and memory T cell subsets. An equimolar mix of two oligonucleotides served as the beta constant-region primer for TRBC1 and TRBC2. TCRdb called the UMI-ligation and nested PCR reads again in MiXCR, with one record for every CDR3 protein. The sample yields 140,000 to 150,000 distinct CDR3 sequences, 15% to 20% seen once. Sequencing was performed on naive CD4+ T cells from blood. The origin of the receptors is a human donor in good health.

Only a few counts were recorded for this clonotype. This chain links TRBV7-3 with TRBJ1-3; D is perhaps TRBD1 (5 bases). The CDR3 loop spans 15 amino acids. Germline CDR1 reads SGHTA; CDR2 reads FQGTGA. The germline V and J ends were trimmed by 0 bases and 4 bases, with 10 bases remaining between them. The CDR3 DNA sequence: TGTGCCAGCAGCTTAACTGGGGCGGCGGGAAACACCATATATTTT. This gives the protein CASSLTGAAGNTIYF.

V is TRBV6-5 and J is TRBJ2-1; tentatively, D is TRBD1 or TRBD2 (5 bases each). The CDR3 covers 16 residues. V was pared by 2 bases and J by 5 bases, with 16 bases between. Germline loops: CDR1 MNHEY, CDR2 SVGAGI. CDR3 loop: CASSYGVVRGDNEQFF. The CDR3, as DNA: TGTGCCAGCAGTTACGGGGTGGTTCGGGGCGACAATGAGCAGTTCTTC.

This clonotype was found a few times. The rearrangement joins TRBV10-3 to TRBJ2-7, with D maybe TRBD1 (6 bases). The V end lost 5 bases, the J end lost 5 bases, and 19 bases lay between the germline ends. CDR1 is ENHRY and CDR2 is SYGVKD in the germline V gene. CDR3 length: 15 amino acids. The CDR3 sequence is CAISNPTQGINEQYF. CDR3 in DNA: TGTGCCATCAGTAACCCCACCCAGGGGATCAACGAGCAGTACTTC.

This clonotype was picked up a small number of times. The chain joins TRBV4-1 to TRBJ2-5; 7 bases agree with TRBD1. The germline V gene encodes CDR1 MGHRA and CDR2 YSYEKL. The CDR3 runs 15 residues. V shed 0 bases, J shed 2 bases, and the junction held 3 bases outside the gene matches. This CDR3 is CASSQDWDRQETQYF. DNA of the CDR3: TGCGCCAGCAGCCAAGATTGGGACAGACAAGAGACCCAGTACTTC.

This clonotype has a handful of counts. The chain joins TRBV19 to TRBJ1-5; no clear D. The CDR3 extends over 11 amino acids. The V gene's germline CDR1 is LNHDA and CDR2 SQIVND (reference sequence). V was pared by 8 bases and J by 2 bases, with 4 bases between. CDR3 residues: CASGRNQPQHF. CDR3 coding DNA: TGTGCCAGTGGGCGCAATCAGCCCCAGCATTTT.

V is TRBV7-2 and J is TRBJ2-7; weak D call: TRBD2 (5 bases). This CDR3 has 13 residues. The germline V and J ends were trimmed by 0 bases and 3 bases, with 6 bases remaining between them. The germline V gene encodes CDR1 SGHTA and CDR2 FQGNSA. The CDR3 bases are TGTGCCAGCAGCTTAGCGGGAGACTACGAGCAGTACTTC. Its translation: CASSLAGDYEQYF.

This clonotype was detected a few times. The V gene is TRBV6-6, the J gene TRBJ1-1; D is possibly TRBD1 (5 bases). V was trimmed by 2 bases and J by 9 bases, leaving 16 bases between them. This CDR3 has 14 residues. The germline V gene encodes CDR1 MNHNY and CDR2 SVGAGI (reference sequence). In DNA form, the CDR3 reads TGTGCCAGCAGTTACGGGAGTTCGACAGACAAAGCTTTCTTT. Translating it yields CASSYGSSTDKAFF.

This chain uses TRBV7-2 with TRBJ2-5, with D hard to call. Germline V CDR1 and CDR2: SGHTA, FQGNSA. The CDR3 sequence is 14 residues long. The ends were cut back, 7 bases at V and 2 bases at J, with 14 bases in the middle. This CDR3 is CASNTPSVQETQYF. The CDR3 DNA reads TGTGCCAGCAACACCCCCTCTGTACAAGAGACCCAGTACTTC.

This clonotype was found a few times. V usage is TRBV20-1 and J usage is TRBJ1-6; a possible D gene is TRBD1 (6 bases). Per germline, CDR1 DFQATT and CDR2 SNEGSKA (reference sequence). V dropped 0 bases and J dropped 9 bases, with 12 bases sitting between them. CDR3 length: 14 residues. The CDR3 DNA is TGCAGTGCTAGAGATCGGGGGCGAGGTTCACCCCTCCACTTT. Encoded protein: CSARDRGRGSPLHF.

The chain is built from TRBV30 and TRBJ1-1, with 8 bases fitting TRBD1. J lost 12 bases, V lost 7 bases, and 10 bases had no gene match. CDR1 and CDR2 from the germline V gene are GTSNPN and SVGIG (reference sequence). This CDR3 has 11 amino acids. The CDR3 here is CAYRTGFVPFF. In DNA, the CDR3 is TGTGCCTACCGGACAGGGTTCGTTCCTTTCTTT.

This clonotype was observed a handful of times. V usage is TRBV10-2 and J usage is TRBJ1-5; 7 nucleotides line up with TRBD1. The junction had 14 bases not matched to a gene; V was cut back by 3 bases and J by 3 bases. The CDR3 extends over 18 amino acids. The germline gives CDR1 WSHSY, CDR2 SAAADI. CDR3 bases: TGCGCCAGCAGTGACGGATTAAGGGACAGCGGATTCAATCAGCCCCAGCATTTT. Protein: CASSDGLRDSGFNQPQHF.

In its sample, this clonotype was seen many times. This chain's CDR3 is CASSYLDRNQPQHF. In DNA, the CDR3 is TGTGCCAGCAGTTACCTTGACAGGAATCAGCCCCAGCATTTT. The genes are TRBV6-2 or TRBV6-3 and TRBJ1-5, with D possibly matching TRBD1 (6 bases). The CDR3 consists of 14 residues. Deletions cut 2 bases from V and 4 bases from J, with 9 bases between. The germline CDR1 and CDR2 sequences are MNHEY and SVGEGT.

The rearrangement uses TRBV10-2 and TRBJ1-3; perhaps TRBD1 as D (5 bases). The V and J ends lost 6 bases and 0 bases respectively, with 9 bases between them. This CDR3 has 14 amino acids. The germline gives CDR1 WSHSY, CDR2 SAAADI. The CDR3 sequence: CASRDTSSGNTIYF. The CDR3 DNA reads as TGCGCCAGCAGGGACACAAGCTCTGGAAACACCATATATTTT.

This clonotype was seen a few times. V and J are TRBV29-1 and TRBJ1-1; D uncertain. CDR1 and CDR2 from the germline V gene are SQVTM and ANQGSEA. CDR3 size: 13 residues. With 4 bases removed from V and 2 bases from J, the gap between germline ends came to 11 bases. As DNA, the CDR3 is TGCAGCGTTGTCCCTTACGCCAACACTGAAGCTTTCTTT. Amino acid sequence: CSVVPYANTEAFF.

The CDR3 sequence is CASSQVPGSGANVLTF. The CDR3 DNA reads TGTGCCAGCAGCCAAGTGCCGGGCTCTGGGGCCAACGTCCTGACTTTC. The rearrangement joins TRBV14 to TRBJ2-6; D not resolved. V dropped 1 base and J dropped 0 bases, with 7 bases sitting between them. This CDR3 is 16 amino acids long. The germline CDR1 and CDR2 sequences are SGHDN and FVKESK.

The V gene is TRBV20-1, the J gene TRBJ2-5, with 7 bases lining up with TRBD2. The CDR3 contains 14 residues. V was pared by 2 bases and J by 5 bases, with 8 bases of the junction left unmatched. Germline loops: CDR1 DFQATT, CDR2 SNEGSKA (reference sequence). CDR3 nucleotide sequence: TGCAGTGCTAGAATGGCGGGAGCACTGGAGACCCAGTACTTC. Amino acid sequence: CSARMAGALETQYF.

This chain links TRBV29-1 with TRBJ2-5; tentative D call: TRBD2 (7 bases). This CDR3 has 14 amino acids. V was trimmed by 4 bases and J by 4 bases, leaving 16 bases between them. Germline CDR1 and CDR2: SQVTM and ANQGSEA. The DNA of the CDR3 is TGCAGCGTTGTTCGGGGGGCCGGCTCAGAGACCCAGTACTTC. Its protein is CSVVRGAGSETQYF.

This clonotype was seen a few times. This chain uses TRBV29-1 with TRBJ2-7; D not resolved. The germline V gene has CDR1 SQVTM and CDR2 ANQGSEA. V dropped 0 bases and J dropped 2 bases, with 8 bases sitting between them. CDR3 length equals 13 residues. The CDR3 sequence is CSVEEVNPYEQYF. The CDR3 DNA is TGCAGCGTTGAAGAGGTCAATCCCTACGAGCAGTACTTC.

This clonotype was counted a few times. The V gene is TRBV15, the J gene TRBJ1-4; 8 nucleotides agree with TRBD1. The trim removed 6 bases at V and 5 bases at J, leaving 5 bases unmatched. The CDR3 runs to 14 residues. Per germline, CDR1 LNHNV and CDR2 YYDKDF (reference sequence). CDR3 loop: CATSRQGRNEKLFF. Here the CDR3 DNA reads TGTGCCACCAGTAGACAGGGGAGGAATGAAAAACTGTTTTTT. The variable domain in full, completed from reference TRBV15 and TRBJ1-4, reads DAMVIQNPRYQVTQFGKPVTLSCSQTLNHNVMYWYQQKSSQAPKLLFHYYDKDFNNEADTPDNFQSRRPNTSFCFLDIRSPGLGDTAMYLCATSRQGRNEKLFFGSGTQLSVL.

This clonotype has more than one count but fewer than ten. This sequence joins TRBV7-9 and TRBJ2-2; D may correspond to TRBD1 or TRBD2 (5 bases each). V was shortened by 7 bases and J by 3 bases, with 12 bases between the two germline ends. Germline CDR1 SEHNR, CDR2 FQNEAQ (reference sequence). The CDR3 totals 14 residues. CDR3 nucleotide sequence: TGTGCCAGCACCCTGGGGGATTACACCGGGGAGCTGTTTTTT. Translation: CASTLGDYTGELFF.

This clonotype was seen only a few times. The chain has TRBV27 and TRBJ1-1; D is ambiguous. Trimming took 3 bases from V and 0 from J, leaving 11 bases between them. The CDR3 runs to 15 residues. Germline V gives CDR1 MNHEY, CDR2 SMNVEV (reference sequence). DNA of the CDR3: TGTGCCAGCAGTTTTTATGGGAACTTGAACACTGAAGCTTTCTTT. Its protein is CASSFYGNLNTEAFF.

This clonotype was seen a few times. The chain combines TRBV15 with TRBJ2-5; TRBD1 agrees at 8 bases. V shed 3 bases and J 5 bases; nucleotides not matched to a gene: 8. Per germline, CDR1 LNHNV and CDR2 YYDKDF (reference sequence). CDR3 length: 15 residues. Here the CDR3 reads CATSSENRGRETQYF. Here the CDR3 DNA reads TGTGCCACCAGCAGTGAAAACAGGGGGAGGGAGACCCAGTACTTC.

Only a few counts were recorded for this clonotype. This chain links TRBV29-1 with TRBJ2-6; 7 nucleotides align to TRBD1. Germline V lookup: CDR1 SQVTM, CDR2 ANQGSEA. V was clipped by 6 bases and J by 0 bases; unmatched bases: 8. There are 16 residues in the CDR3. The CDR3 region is CSVIPGQSSGANVLTF. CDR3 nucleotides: TGCAGCGTGATACCGGGACAGAGCTCTGGGGCCAACGTCCTGACTTTC.

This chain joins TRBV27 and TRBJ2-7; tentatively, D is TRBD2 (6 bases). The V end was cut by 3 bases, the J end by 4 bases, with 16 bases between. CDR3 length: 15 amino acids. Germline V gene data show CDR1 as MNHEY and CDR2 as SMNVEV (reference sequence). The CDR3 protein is CASSFGGDVLYEQYF. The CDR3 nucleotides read TGTGCCAGCAGTTTCGGCGGGGACGTTTTATACGAGCAGTACTTC.

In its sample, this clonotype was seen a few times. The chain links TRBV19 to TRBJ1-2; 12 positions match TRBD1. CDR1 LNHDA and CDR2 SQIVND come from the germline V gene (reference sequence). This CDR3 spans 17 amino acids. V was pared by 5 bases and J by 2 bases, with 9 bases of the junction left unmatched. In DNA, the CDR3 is TGTGCCAGTAGTCTTCCGGGACAGGGGGCAAGAAACTATGGCTACACCTTC. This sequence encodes CASSLPGQGARNYGYTF.

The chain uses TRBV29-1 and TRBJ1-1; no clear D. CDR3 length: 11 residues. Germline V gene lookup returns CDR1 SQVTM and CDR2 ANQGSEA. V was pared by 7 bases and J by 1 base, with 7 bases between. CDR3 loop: CSGQKNTEAFF. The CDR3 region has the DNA TGCAGCGGACAAAAGAACACTGAAGCTTTCTTT.

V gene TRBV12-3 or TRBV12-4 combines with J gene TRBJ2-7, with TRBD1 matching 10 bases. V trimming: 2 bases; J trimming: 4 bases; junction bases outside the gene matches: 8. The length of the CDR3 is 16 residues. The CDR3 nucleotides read TGTGCCAGCAGTTTATCCCCGGGACAGGGGTTGTACGAGCAGTACTTC. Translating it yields CASSLSPGQGLYEQYF.

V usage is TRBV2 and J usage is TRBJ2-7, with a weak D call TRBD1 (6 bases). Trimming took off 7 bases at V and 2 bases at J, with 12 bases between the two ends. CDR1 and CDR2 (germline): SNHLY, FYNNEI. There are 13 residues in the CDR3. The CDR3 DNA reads TGTGCCAGCACGGAGGACAGACCCTACGAGCAGTACTTC. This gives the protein CASTEDRPYEQYF.

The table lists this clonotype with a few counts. CDR3 residues: CSARVAGEETQYF. For the CDR3, the DNA is TGCAGTGCTAGAGTAGCGGGGGAAGAGACCCAGTACTTC. This chain uses TRBV20-1 with TRBJ2-5; 9 bases are shared with TRBD2. This CDR3 comprises 13 residues. Germline values: CDR1 DFQATT, CDR2 SNEGSKA (reference sequence). V gave up 1 base and J gave up 3 bases; unmatched junction bases: 0.

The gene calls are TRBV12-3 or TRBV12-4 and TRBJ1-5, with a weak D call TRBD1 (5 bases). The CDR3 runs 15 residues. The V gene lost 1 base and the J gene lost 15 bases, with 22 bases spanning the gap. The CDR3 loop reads CASSLGTPRFKGLHF. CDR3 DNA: TGTGCCAGCAGTTTAGGGACACCCCGCTTCAAGGGGCTGCATTTT.

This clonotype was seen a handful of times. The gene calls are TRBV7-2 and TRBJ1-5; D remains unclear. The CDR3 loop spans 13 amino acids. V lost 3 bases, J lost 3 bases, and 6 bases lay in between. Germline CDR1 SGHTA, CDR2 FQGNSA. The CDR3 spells CASSLGNNQPQHF. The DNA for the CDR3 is TGTGCCAGCAGCTTGGGCAACAATCAGCCCCAGCATTTT.

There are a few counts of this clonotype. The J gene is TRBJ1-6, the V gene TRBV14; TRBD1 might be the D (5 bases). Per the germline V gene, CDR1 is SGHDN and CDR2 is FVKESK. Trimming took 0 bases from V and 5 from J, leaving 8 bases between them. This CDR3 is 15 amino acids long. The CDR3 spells CASSQDQGNNSPLHF. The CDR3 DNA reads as TGTGCCAGCAGCCAAGATCAGGGAAATAATTCACCCCTCCACTTT.